Presented here are 13 T cell receptor beta chains from one specimen sequenced in a study of cytomegalovirus exposure and HLA in healthy donors. 13 Jbeta primers and 60 Vbeta primers were used for the PCR. Profiled with immunoSEQ multiplex PCR; TCRdb holds only in-frame clones, not every one. The table lists about 130,000 clones, about three quarters of them singletons. The sequencing sample was made of PBMCs. The receptors were sampled from a male donor in good health and CMV-seronegative.

This rearrangement joins TRBV4-1 to TRBJ1-3; D gene ambiguous. V lost 3 bases and J 5 bases, leaving 17 bases between the germline ends. Per germline, CDR1 MGHRA and CDR2 YSYEKL. The CDR3 covers 16 residues. CDR3 sequence (DNA): TGCGCCAGCAGCCAGGGAACCGGGAAATCCAGAAACACCATATATTTT. This translates into CASSQGTGKSRNTIYF.

This clone appeared a few times. The gene calls are TRBV7-9 and TRBJ1-1, with TRBD1 identical over 9 bases. This CDR3 spans 14 amino acids. Germline V gives CDR1 SEHNR, CDR2 FQNEAQ (reference sequence). V lost 5 bases to trimming and J lost 2 bases; unmatched junction nucleotides: 3. CDR3 amino acids: CASSTGQGNTEAFF. The CDR3 nucleotides read TGTGCCAGCAGCACGGGACAGGGAAACACTGAAGCTTTCTTT.

The chain joins TRBV19 to TRBJ1-1; TRBD1 matches at 10 bases. Germline V gene lookup returns CDR1 LNHDA and CDR2 SQIVND (reference sequence). V trimming: 5 bases; J trimming: 6 bases; junction bases outside the gene matches: 9. The CDR3 is 15 residues long. The CDR3 protein is CASSQIGTGEAEAFF. The CDR3, as DNA: TGTGCCAGTAGTCAAATAGGGACAGGGGAGGCTGAAGCTTTCTTT.

The rearrangement links TRBV25-1 to TRBJ2-2; TRBD2 might be the D (6 bases). V lost 8 bases and J lost 3, with 13 bases in between. Germline CDR1 is MGHDK and CDR2 is SYGVNS. The CDR3 is made up of 14 amino acids. The CDR3 sequence: CASSYRDYTGELFF. The CDR3 region has the DNA TGTGCCAGCTCGTATAGGGACTACACCGGGGAGCTGTTTTTT.

There are a few counts of this clone. The V and J genes are TRBV4-2 and TRBJ2-3; 7 positions match TRBD1. Germline V gene lookup returns CDR1 LGHNA and CDR2 YNFKEQ. This CDR3 has 19 residues. With 0 bases clipped from V and 6 bases from J, the junction kept 18 bases outside the gene matches. CDR3: CASSQDVIGDRGNRDTQYF. For the CDR3, the DNA is TGTGCCAGCAGCCAAGATGTAATAGGGGACAGAGGGAATAGGGATACGCAGTATTTT.

This chain uses TRBV13 with TRBJ2-2, with 7 bases that match TRBD2. With 6 bases clipped from V and 2 bases from J, the junction kept 9 bases outside the gene matches. Germline-derived CDR1 and CDR2 are PRHDT and FYEKMQ (reference sequence). The CDR3 has 16 residues. CDR3: CASRGGSLINTGELFF. Here the CDR3 DNA reads TGTGCCAGCAGGGGAGGGAGCCTGATAAACACCGGGGAGCTGTTTTTT.

The rearrangement joins TRBV15 to TRBJ2-3, with a weak D call TRBD2 (6 bases). The length of the CDR3 is 13 residues. V gave up 7 bases and J gave up 0 bases, with 8 bases separating them. Germline assignment: CDR1 LNHNV and CDR2 YYDKDF (reference sequence). The CDR3 sequence: CATTGDSTDTQYF. The CDR3, as DNA: TGTGCCACCACGGGGGATAGCACAGATACGCAGTATTTT.

V is TRBV19 and J is TRBJ1-2, with 8 bases that match TRBD1. The length of the CDR3 is 13 residues. Per the germline V gene, CDR1 is LNHDA and CDR2 is SQIVND (reference sequence). V lost 8 bases to trimming and J lost 7 bases; unmatched junction nucleotides: 9. The CDR3 DNA is TGTGCCAGTCAAAGACAGGGGATTCGTGGCTACACCTTC. Protein product: CASQRQGIRGYTF.

This clone was seen only once. This chain connects TRBV6-1 to TRBJ1-1; D unclear. Between the trimmed V and J ends, which lost 1 base and 7 bases, there was a span of 16 bases. Germline CDR1 and CDR2: MNHNS and SASEGT. The CDR3 is made up of 15 amino acids. The DNA for the CDR3 is TGTGCCAGCAGTGAAGTGGGAGGGAGTAGCGTTGAAGCTTTCTTT. This encodes CASSEVGGSSVEAFF.

V usage is TRBV21-1 and J usage is TRBJ2-2; whether TRBD1, the table's D call, matches the DNA was not checked. TRBV21-1 is annotated as a pseudogene. The CDR3 covers 16 residues. In nucleotides, the CDR3 is TGTGCCAGCAGCAAAAGGGACAGGGATTCCACCGGGGAGCTGTTTTTT. The encoded protein is CASSKRDRDSTGELFF.

This chain uses TRBV27 with TRBJ2-1; maybe TRBD2 (5 bases). CDR3 length: 12 amino acids. CDR1 and CDR2 from the germline V gene are MNHEY and SMNVEV (reference sequence). The V and J ends lost 3 bases and 12 bases respectively, with 12 bases between them. Here the CDR3 reads CASSFGSRGQFF. The CDR3, as DNA: TGTGCCAGCAGTTTCGGGTCTCGGGGGCAGTTCTTC.

The J gene is TRBJ1-1, the V gene TRBV18, with D unresolved. The CDR3 covers 12 residues. CDR1 is KGHSH and CDR2 is LQKENI in the germline V gene. V dropped 6 bases and J dropped 4 bases, with 9 bases sitting between them. CDR3 amino acids: CASSPDITEAFF. CDR3 nucleotides: TGTGCCAGCTCCCCAGACATCACTGAAGCTTTCTTT.

V and J are TRBV6-1 and TRBJ2-1, with D perhaps TRBD2 (6 bases). V was shortened by 2 bases and J by 0 bases, with 14 bases between the two germline ends. The CDR3 is 17 amino acids. The germline CDR1 and CDR2 sequences are MNHNS and SASEGT. The chain's CDR3 is CASSELGGLSSYNEQFF. In nucleotides, the CDR3 is TGTGCCAGCAGTGAACTTGGAGGGCTTAGCTCCTACAATGAGCAGTTCTTC.